This T cell receptor (beta chain) is from a study of T-cell memory formation after mild COVID-19. Study outcomes and limitations: Clones that got smaller from day 15 to 85 had even CD4/CD8, while clones growing later tipped toward CD4+.

The V gene's germline CDR1 is SGHAT and CDR2 FQNNGV. The CDR3 sequence is 16 residues long. V lost 6 bases and J lost 0; bases outside the gene matches: 8. This clonotype came up a few times. Its target is unknown. TCRdb used MiXCR to reprocess the 5' RACE reads, holding one entry per CDR3 protein. Among some 350,000 distinct CDR3 sequences, 13% were seen once, and the ten largest hold around a fifth. J is TRBJ2-1 and V is TRBV11-2; 7 bases are shared with TRBD2. The clonotype was recovered from a man between 18 and 29 years old who had mild COVID-19 (a few samples of this study predate the infection). Cell type and time point are not known. The sample comprised PBMCs or a T cell subset sorted from them (not recorded which). Here the CDR3 DNA reads TGTGCCAGCAGGAAATGGGGGGGAAGCTCCTACAATGAGCAGTTCTTC. Its protein is CASRKWGGSSYNEQFF.